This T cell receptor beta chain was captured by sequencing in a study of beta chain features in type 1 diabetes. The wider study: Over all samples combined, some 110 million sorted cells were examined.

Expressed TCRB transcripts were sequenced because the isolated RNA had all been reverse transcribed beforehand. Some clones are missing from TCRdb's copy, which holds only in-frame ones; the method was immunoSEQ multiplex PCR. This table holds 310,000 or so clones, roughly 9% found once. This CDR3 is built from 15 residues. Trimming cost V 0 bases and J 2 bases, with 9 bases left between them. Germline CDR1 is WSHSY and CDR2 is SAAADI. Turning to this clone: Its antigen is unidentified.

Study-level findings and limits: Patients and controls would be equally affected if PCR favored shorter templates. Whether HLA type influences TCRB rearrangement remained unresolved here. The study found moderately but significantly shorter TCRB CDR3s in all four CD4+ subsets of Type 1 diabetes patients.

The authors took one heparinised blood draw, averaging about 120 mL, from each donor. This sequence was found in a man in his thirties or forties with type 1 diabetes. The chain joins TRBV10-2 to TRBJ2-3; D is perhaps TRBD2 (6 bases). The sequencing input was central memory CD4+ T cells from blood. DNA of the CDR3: TGCGCCAGCAGTGAGTCCCGGGGGTACACAGATACGCAGTATTTT. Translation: CASSESRGYTDTQYF.